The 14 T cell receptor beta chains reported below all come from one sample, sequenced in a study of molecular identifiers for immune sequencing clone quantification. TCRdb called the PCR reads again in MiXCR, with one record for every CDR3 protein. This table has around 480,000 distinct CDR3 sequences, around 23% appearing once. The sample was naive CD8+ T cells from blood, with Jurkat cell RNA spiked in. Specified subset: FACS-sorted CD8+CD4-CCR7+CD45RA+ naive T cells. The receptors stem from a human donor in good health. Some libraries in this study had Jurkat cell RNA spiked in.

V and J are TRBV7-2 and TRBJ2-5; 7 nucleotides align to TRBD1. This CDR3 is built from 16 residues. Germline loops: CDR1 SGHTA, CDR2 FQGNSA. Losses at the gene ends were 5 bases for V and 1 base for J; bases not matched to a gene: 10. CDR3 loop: CASSPDRLRGQETQYF. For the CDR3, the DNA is TGTGCCAGCAGCCCGGACAGGTTGAGGGGCCAAGAGACCCAGTACTTC. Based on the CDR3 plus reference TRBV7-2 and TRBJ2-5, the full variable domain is GAGVSQSPSNKVTEKGKDVELRCDPISGHTALYWYRQSLGQGLEFLIYFQGNSAPDKSGLPSDRFSAERTGGSVSTLTIQRTQQEDSAVYLCASSPDRLRGQETQYFGPGTRLLVL.

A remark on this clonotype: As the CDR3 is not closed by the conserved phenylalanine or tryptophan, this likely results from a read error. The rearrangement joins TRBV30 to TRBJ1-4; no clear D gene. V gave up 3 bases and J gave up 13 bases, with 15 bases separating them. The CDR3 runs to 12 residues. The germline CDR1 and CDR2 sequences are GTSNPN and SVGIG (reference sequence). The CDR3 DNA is TGTGCCTGGAGGACGGTCCCCCAAGGACTGTTTTTA. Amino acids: CAWRTVPQGLFL.

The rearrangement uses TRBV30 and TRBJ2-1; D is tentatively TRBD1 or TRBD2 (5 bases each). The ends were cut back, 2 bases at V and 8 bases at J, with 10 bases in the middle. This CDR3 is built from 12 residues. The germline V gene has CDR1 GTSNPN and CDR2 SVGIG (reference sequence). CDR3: CAWSPGTHEQFF. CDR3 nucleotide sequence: TGTGCCTGGAGTCCGGGGACCCATGAGCAGTTCTTC.

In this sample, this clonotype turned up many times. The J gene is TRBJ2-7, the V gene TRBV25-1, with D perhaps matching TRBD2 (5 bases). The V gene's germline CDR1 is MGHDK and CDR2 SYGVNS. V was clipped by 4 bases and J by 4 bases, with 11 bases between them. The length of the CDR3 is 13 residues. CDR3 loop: CASSGEGGYEQYF. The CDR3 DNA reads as TGTGCCAGCAGTGGTGAGGGTGGTTACGAGCAGTACTTC.

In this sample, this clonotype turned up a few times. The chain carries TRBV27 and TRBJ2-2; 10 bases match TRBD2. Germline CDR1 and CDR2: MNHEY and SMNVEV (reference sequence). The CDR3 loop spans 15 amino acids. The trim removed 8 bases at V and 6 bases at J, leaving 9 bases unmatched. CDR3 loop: CASAPGLAIAGELFF. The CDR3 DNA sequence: TGTGCCAGCGCACCGGGACTAGCGATAGCCGGGGAGCTGTTTTTT.

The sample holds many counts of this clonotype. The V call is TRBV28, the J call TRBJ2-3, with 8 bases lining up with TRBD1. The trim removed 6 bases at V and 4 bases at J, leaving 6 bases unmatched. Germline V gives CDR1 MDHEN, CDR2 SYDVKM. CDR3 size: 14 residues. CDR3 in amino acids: CASREQGAPDTQYF. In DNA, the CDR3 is TGTGCCAGCAGAGAGCAGGGGGCTCCAGATACGCAGTATTTT.

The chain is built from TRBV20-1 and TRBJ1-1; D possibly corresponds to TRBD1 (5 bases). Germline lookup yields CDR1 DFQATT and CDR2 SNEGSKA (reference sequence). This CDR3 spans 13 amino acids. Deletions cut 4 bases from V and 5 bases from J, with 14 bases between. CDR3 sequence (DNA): TGCAGTGCTAAACCCGGGACGGTTACTGAAGCTTTCTTT. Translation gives CSAKPGTVTEAFF.

Here the CDR3 reads CASLDGNSGNTIYF. DNA for the CDR3: TGTGCCAGCCTGGACGGGAACTCTGGAAACACCATATATTTT. The chain couples TRBV7-9 to TRBJ1-3; D remains unclear. Trimming left V 8 bases short and J 0 bases short, with 11 bases between. This CDR3 has 14 residues. Germline CDR1 SEHNR, CDR2 FQNEAQ (reference sequence).

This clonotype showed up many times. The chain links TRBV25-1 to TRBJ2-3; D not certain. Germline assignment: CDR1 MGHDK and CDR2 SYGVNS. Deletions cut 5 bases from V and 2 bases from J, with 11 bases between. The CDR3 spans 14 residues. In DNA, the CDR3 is TGTGCCAGCAGTTTCAACAGAGCCACAGATACGCAGTATTTT. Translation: CASSFNRATDTQYF. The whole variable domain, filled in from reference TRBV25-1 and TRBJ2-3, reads EADIYQTPRYLVIGTGKKITLECSQTMGHDKMYWYQQDPGMELHLIHYSYGVNSTEKGDLSSESTVSRIRTEHFPLTLESARPSHTSQYLCASSFNRATDTQYFGPGTRLTVL.

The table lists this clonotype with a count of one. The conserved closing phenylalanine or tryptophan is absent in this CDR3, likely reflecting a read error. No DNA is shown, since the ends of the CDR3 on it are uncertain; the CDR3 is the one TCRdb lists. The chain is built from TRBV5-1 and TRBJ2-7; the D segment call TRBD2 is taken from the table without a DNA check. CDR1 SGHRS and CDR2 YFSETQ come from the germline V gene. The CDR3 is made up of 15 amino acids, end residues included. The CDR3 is CASRGASSCDYAPSC.

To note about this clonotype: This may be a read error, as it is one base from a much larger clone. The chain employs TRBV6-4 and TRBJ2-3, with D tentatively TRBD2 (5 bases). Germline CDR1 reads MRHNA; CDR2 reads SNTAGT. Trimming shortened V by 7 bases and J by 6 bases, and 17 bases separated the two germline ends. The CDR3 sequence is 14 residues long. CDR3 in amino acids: CASTELYGVDTQYF. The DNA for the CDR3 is TGTGCCAGCACCGAACTATACGGGGTGGATACGCAGTATTTT.

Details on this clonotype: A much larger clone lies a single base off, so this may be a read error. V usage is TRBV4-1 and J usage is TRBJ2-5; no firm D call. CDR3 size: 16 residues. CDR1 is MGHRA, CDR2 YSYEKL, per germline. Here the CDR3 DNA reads TGCGCCAGCGGCCAAAGGACCGAAAGTCCCAAAGAGACCCAGTACTTC. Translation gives CASGQRTESPKETQYF.

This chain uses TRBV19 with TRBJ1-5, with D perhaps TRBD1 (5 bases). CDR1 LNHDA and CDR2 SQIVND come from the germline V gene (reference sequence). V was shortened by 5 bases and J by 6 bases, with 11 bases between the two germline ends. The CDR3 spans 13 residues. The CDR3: CASSSRGSQPQHF. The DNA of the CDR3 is TGTGCCAGTAGTTCGAGGGGCTCTCAGCCCCAGCATTTT.

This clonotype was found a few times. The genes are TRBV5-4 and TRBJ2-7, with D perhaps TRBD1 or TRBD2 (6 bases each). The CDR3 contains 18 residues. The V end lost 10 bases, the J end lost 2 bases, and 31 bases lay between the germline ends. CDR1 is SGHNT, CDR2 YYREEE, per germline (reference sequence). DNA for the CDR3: TGTGCCGGCGGGATACAGCTTGGGGGCCAGGGCCCCACCTACGAGCAGTACTTC. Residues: CAGGIQLGGQGPTYEQYF. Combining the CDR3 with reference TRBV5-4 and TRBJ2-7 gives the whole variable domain ETGVTQSPTHLIKTRGQQVTLRCSSQSGHNTVSWYQQALGQGPQFIFQYYREEENGRGNFPPRFSGLQFPNYSSELNVNALELDDSALYLCAGGIQLGGQGPTYEQYFGPGTRLTVT.